These 15 T cell receptor beta chains came from one sample sequenced in a study of shared clonotypes between healthy human individuals. Terminally differentiated effector memory CD45RA+ cells were left out of the naive CD8 fraction, which was CD45RO-negative and positively selected for CCR7. Sequencing used immunoSEQ multiplex PCR; TCRdb keeps in-frame clones, though not all of them. Among 2 million or so clones, about 95% were seen once, and the ten largest hold around 1.1%. The sample was naive CD8+ T cells sorted from blood. All receptors come from a man aged 18 to 29 in good health.

The chain couples TRBV6-6 to TRBJ2-2, with 7 bases identical to TRBD1. Trimming at V came to 4 bases and at J to 0 bases, leaving 2 bases not matched to a gene. This CDR3 is built from 15 residues. CDR1 is MNHNY and CDR2 is SVGAGI in the germline V gene (reference sequence). The CDR3 reads CASSSGTANTGELFF. The CDR3 nucleotides read TGTGCCAGCAGTTCCGGGACAGCGAACACCGGGGAGCTGTTTTTT.

The chain employs TRBV6-6 and TRBJ1-6; D not resolved. Germline V gene lookup returns CDR1 MNHNY and CDR2 SVGAGI (reference sequence). This CDR3 spans 13 amino acids. V lost 8 bases and J 7 bases, leaving 12 bases between the germline ends. CDR3 in amino acids: CASADLGNSPLHF. Written as DNA, the CDR3 is TGTGCCAGCGCCGACTTAGGGAATTCACCCCTCCACTTT.

Worth noting for this clone: This same CDR3 is encoded by further DNA sequences in the sample. The chain recombines TRBV5-6 with TRBJ2-1; D might be TRBD1 (6 bases). Germline V gene lookup returns CDR1 SGHDT and CDR2 YYEEEE. V shed 3 bases and J shed 10 bases, with 8 bases lying between them. The CDR3 extends over 11 amino acids. For the CDR3, the DNA is TGTGCCAGCAGCTCAGGACAGGAGCAGTTCTTC. Residues: CASSSGQEQFF.

The chain recombines TRBV25-1 with TRBJ1-1, with a possible D match to TRBD1 (5 bases). Germline CDR1 reads MGHDK; CDR2 reads SYGVNS. This CDR3 is 11 amino acids long. The ends were cut back, 11 bases at V and 5 bases at J, with 12 bases in the middle. The CDR3 DNA follows: TGTGCCGACCGAGACAGTACTGAAGCTTTCTTT. Amino acid sequence: CADRDSTEAFF.

As concerns this clone: This specimen includes other DNA sequences encoding the same CDR3. The rearrangement uses TRBV27 and TRBJ2-7; TRBD1 is a possible D gene (5 bases). The germline V gene encodes CDR1 MNHEY and CDR2 SMNVEV (reference sequence). V shed 3 bases and J shed 2 bases, with 8 bases lying between them. This CDR3 is 13 amino acids long. In DNA form, the CDR3 reads TGTGCCAGCAGTTTGGGGCGGACCTACGAGCAGTACTTC. Its protein product is CASSLGRTYEQYF.

A single count supports this clone. V is TRBV7-9 and J is TRBJ1-5; TRBD1 might be the D (5 bases). The germline CDR1 and CDR2 sequences are SEHNR and FQNEAQ (reference sequence). CDR3 length: 13 amino acids. Trimming removed 5 bases from V and 5 bases from J, with 10 bases in between. For the CDR3, the DNA is TGTGCCAGCAGCGATACAGGAGATCAGCCCCAGCATTTT. This sequence encodes CASSDTGDQPQHF.

The V gene is TRBV7-9, the J gene TRBJ1-2; no reliable D call. V was trimmed by 5 bases and J by 4 bases, leaving 11 bases between them. Germline V gene lookup returns CDR1 SEHNR and CDR2 FQNEAQ (reference sequence). The CDR3 loop spans 13 amino acids. The CDR3 reads CASSQVGSYGYTF. In nucleotides, the CDR3 is TGTGCCAGCAGCCAAGTTGGAAGCTATGGCTACACCTTC.

The gene calls are TRBV4-1 and TRBJ1-3, with D perhaps matching TRBD1 (5 bases). Germline-derived CDR1 and CDR2 are MGHRA and YSYEKL. V was cut by 0 bases and J by 0 bases, with 9 bases left in between. CDR3 length: 16 residues. The CDR3 nucleotides are TGCGCCAGCAGCCAAGAACAGGTCCTCTCTGGAAACACCATATATTTT. Amino acid sequence: CASSQEQVLSGNTIYF.

J is TRBJ2-3 and V is TRBV9, with 11 bases matching TRBD2. CDR3 length: 18 residues. Germline V gene data show CDR1 as SGDLS and CDR2 as YYNGEE. Trimming at V came to 4 bases and at J to 5 bases, leaving 15 bases not matched to a gene. CDR3 nucleotide sequence: TGTGCCAGCAGCCCCCTCGGGTCTAGCGGGAGGTTCGGAGATACGCAGTATTTT. Protein product: CASSPLGSSGRFGDTQYF.

This chain links TRBV5-6 with TRBJ2-1; D unresolved. The CDR3 runs 14 residues. Germline CDR1 and CDR2: SGHDT and YYEEEE. Trimming stripped 4 bases from V and 2 bases from J, with 10 bases between. The CDR3 reads CASSEGFAYNEQFF. The CDR3 DNA sequence: TGTGCCAGCAGCGAAGGGTTCGCCTACAATGAGCAGTTCTTC.

This rearrangement joins TRBV15 to TRBJ2-6; D is perhaps TRBD2 (6 bases). Deletions cut 0 bases from V and 0 bases from J, with 15 bases between. Germline-derived CDR1 and CDR2 are LNHNV and YYDKDF (reference sequence). The CDR3 covers 19 residues. CDR3 amino acids: CATSRDWGSGPSGANVLTF. The CDR3 region has the DNA TGTGCCACCAGCAGAGATTGGGGTAGCGGCCCCTCTGGGGCCAACGTCCTGACTTTC.

The chain recombines TRBV27 with TRBJ2-7; D is perhaps TRBD2 (5 bases). The V end lost 4 bases, the J end lost 4 bases, and 11 bases lay between the germline ends. The germline gives CDR1 MNHEY, CDR2 SMNVEV (reference sequence). The CDR3 sequence is 13 residues long. Written as DNA, the CDR3 is TGTGCCAGCAGTTACCGGAGGAGTTACGAGCAGTACTTC. It yields the protein CASSYRRSYEQYF.

The V gene is TRBV5-6, the J gene TRBJ2-7; maybe TRBD1 (6 bases). Germline CDR1 SGHDT, CDR2 YYEEEE. Trimming stripped 1 base from V and 1 base from J, with 9 bases between. The CDR3 spans 14 residues. Written as DNA, the CDR3 is TGTGCCAGCAGCTTGTGGGGGCGGTCCTACGAGCAGTACTTC. It yields the protein CASSLWGRSYEQYF.

The chain uses TRBV7-9 and TRBJ2-5; 9 bases match TRBD2. CDR3 size: 16 residues. Germline values: CDR1 SEHNR, CDR2 FQNEAQ (reference sequence). J gave up 2 bases and V 0 bases, and 4 bases lay outside the gene matches. The chain's CDR3 is CASSLAAGGRQETQYF. The CDR3 bases are TGTGCCAGCAGCTTAGCCGCGGGGGGGAGGCAAGAGACCCAGTACTTC.

The chain couples TRBV10-3 to TRBJ1-2; TRBD1 aligns across 8 bases. This CDR3 is 11 amino acids long. The junction had 4 bases not matched to a gene; V was cut back by 10 bases and J by 6 bases. Per the germline V gene, CDR1 is ENHRY and CDR2 is SYGVKD. The CDR3 DNA sequence: TGTGCCACCGGACAGGGAAATGGCTACACCTTC. It is translated as CATGQGNGYTF.